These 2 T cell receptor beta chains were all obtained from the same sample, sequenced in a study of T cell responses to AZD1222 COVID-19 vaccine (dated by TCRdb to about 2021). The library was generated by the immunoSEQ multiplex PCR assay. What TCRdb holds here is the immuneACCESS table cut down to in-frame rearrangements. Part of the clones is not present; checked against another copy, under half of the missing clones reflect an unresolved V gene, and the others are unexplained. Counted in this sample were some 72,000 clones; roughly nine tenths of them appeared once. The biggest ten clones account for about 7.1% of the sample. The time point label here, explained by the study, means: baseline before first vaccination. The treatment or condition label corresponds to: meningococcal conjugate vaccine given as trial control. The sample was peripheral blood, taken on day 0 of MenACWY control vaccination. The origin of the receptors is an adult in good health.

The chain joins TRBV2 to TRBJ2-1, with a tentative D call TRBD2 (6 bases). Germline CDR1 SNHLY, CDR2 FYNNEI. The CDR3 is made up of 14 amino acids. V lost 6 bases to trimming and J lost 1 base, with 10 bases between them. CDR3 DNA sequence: TGTGCCAGCAGAGCAGGAGGGTCCTACAATGAGCAGTTCTTC. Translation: CASRAGGSYNEQFF.

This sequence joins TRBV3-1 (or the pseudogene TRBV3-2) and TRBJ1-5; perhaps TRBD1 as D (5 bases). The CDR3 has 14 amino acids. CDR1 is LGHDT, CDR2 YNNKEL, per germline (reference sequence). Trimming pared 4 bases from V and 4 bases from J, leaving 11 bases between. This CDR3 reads CASSRDGFNQPQHF. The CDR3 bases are TGTGCCAGCAGCCGGGACGGGTTTAATCAGCCCCAGCATTTT.